This TCR beta chain was sequenced for a study of beta chain features in type 1 diabetes. Study outcomes and limitations: Cells expressing TCR highly could be over-represented by cDNA sequencing. The study left unresolved whether HLA type influences TCRB rearrangement. Moderately but significantly shorter TCRB CDR3s were found in Type 1 diabetes patients in all four CD4+ subsets.

The CDR3 extends over 16 amino acids. V shed 1 base and J shed 7 bases, with 17 bases lying between them. CDR1 SGHTA and CDR2 FQGNSA come from the germline V gene. Concerning this clone itself: The antigen is unknown.

Reverse transcription of all isolated RNA meant that expressed TCRB transcripts were sequenced. Generated by immunoSEQ multiplex PCR, the TCRdb table keeps only in-frame clones and is missing some. The sample has under 450,000 clones, roughly 16% seen once. The source material was naive CD4+ T cells from blood. This receptor was taken from a woman between 18 and 29 years old in good health. The chain uses TRBV7-2 and TRBJ1-5; TRBD1 is a possible D gene (6 bases). DNA of the CDR3: TGTGCCAGCAGCTTAGTGGGGGGGCGAAATAAACAGCCCCAGCATTTT. It is translated as CASSLVGGRNKQPQHF.